This T cell receptor (beta chain) came from a study of PD-1 blockade in classical Hodgkin lymphoma (dated by TCRdb to the early 2020s). The study in broad terms: Nivolumab dosing was 3 mg/kg intravenously every 2 weeks, continuing until either disease progression or unacceptable toxicity. A peripheral blood immune signature of response to PD-1 blockade in classical Hodgkin lymphoma was defined using TCR beta sequencing and CyTOF.

The Qiagen DNeasy kit was used to extract genomic DNA both from unsorted PBMCs and from the negatively selected CD4+ and CD8+ fractions. Amplification of TCR beta CDR3 regions was done by immunoSEQ multiplex PCR with primers that anneal to V and J segments. A synthetic immune receptor repertoire was used to minimize amplification bias, and remaining bias was computationally removed after sequencing. Under the source paper's analysis protocol: Custom Python scripts were used to quantify repertoire diversity as the Shannon entropy index. Unsorted, CD4+ and CD8+ repertoires were examined separately, except in combined analyses, for which CD4+ and CD8+ sequences were merged in silico. Clonal expansion was defined as at least a 2-fold frequency increase after treatment relative to C1D1, with a pseudocount of 0.5 for undetected baseline clones. Singleton clones were defined as clones with 0 or 1 copy at C1D1, and non-singleton clones were defined as clones with 2 or more copies. Clones expanded in unsorted samples were annotated as CD4+, CD8+ or unknown by matching protein sequences in sorted samples from the same patient. Wilcoxon tests on paired samples were used to test changes in diversity from C1D1 to C4D1. TCRdb mirrors the immuneACCESS table, restricted to in-frame sequences. Some clones are absent from its copies; in checked studies, under half trace to an unresolved V gene, and the reason for the others is unknown. V and J calls and clone size come straight from that table; D and trimming were deduced from the DNA. The sample includes about 26,000 clones, with over 60% observed a single time. Of the sample, about 11% falls within the top ten clones.

The V end loses 5 bases and the J end loses 3 bases, and a stretch of 5 bases separates them. As encoded in the germline V gene, CDR1 is MNHEY while CDR2 is SVGAGI. CDR3 length: 11 amino acids, cysteine to phenylalanine. The entry retains the CDR3 DNA only, 33 bases that are in frame from base 1. What the work shows at the level of the full study, not this receptor alone: Lower diversity was seen in patients whose nivolumab began less than 1 year after ASCT, and these patients were left out of later analyses so that immune reconstitution would not confound the results. The study was restricted to a single clinical trial cohort, and the causes of repertoire differences, possibly disease activity or prior therapy, were left undefined. Baseline TCR diversity was reported to be lower in newly diagnosed patients than in healthy donors, and even lower in relapsed/refractory patients. Baseline diversity similar to that of newly diagnosed patients was observed in trial patients achieving complete response, whereas significantly lower diversity was observed in partial responders and progressors. CD4+ but not CD8+ TCR diversity rose significantly by C4D1 (p=0.0027 vs p=0.16), most apparent in complete responders (p=0.02).

According to the study, the label for this sample's time point signals: cycle 2 day 1 (C2D1) of nivolumab. All trial patients had relapsed after autologous stem cell transplantation, with cohorts A, B and C differing in prior brentuximab vedotin exposure. The trial cohort comprised some 60 patients with relapsed/refractory classical Hodgkin lymphoma whose best overall responses were complete response, partial response or progressive disease. In the multi-cohort phase II CheckMate 205 trial, trial patients received single-agent nivolumab. An independent review committee assessed best overall response using the 2007 International Working Group response criteria. Trial PBMCs were obtained immediately prior to nivolumab initiation (C1D1) and on therapy at cycle 2 day 1 and cycle 4 day 1. Peripheral blood was collected in 8 mL Vacutainer Cell Preparation Tubes, from which PBMCs were isolated by centrifugation and then cryopreserved.

In the case of this clone: Its target antigen remains unknown. The input lacks base qualities; no much larger clone sits a single base away.

This clonotype was obtained from a human donor with classical Hodgkin lymphoma. This chain is built from TRBV6-5 and TRBJ2-7; the D gene lacks a confident call. The input for sequencing was peripheral blood mononuclear cells (PBMCs), taken before the second cycle of nivolumab. The CDR3 in this case is CASSTYYEQYF. The DNA sequence follows: TGTGCCAGCAGTACTTACTACGAGCAGTACTTC.